The sequence of this T cell receptor beta chain was determined in a study of CXCR3-negative and CXCR3-positive naive CD8 T cells (dated by TCRdb to the late 2010s). With regard to the full study: In total, around 150 million TRB reads were obtained, or roughly 1.5 +/- 0.3 million reads per library. Diversity and physicochemical repertoire analyses covered under twelve donors pooled from two independent experiments. Naive subsets from about 5 donors and memory cells from 3 donors were included in the TRBV-TRBJ cluster analysis. What the work shows at the level of the full study, not this receptor alone: Repertoire diversity was comparably high in both naive subsets but much lower in memory CD8+ T cells. Because surface CD5, which is linked to self-reactivity in mice, was comparable between the naive subsets, TCR interaction strength was also inferred from TRB CDR3 physicochemical properties. TRB CDR3s from CXCR3-positive naive cells showed higher hydrophobicity (lower Kidera factor 4), lower energy, and higher strength and volume indices than CXCR3-negative naive cells. CXCR3 expression partially decreased after cryopreservation, so most assays used freshly isolated PBMCs. Similar TRBV-TRBJ usage was shown by naive CXCR3-negative and CXCR3-positive cells from the same donor, whereas distinct patterns were shown by memory cells.

Regarding this clonotype: The clone's antigen remains unknown.

Reads for this sample came from a NextSeq 550. The Human TCR Profiling Kit (MiLaboratory) was used to prepare UMI-labeled 5' RACE TRB cDNA libraries. The full amount of extracted RNA was used for cDNA synthesis, and the full amount of resulting cDNA was used for PCR amplification. Libraries were prepared in parallel with an identical number of PCR cycles. The original methods were these. With a minimum of two reads required per UMI, MIGEC and MiXCR pulled out about 50,000 +/- 10,000 unique UMI-labeled TRB cDNA molecules from each library. On average, approximately 40,000 +/- 10,000 functional in-frame TRB CDR3 nucleotide clonotypes lacking stop codons were found per library. After downsampling to 5000 UMI-labeled TRB molecules per sample, diversity metrics such as normalized Shannon-Wiener and Chao1 were calculated in VDJtools. VDJtools computed clonotype-size-weighted physicochemical properties of the central five CDR3 residues: interaction energy, strength, volume and Kidera factor 4. After the reads were reprocessed by TCRdb, one entry was made per CDR3 protein sequence, with no DNA. It is TCRdb's table, rather than the study itself, that gives the V and J calls and clone size. This sample's table lists some 61,000 distinct CDR3 sequences. Jointly, the top ten make up 4.3% of the sample.

For every CD8+ T cell subset, 300,000 cells were flow-sorted straight into RLT lysis buffer, and each subset was sorted in triplicate. To keep memory contaminants out, a stringent definition of naive CD8+ T cells was applied: CD45RO-CCR7+CD27+CD95-. Peripheral blood mononuclear cells were isolated from buffy coats using standard density gradient centrifugation. A FACSAria III was used to flow-sort naive CD8+ T cells into CXCR3-negative and CXCR3-positive populations. Total RNA was extracted from sorted cells using an RNeasy Mini Kit. Spanning cysteine to phenylalanine, the CDR3 consists of 15 amino acids. No DNA is recorded. CDR1 WSHSY and CDR2 SAAADI were looked up in the germline V gene.

The receptor was derived from a human donor in good health. Some clones in this sample may be carry-over from other donors' samples. Recombination connected TRBV10-2 to TRBJ1-1. Specimen: naive CXCR3- CD8+ T cells from blood. The sample's cell subset or site label, decoded: CD45RO-CCR7+CD27+CD95- naive CD8+ T cells lacking CXCR3 (TNR3-). CDR3 region: CASSFGGGINTEAFF.